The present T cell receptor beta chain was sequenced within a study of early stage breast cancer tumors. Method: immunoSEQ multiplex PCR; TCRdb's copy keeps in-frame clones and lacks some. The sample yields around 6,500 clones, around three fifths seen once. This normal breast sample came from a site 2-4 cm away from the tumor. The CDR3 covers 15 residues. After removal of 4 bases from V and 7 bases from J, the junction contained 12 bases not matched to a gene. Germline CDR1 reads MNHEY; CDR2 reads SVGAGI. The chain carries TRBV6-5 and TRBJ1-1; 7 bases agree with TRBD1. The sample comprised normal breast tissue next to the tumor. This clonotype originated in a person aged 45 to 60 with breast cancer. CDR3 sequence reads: CASSSFIGGRGEAFF. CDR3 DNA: TGTGCCAGCAGTTCCTTTATAGGGGGCAGGGGTGAAGCTTTCTTT.